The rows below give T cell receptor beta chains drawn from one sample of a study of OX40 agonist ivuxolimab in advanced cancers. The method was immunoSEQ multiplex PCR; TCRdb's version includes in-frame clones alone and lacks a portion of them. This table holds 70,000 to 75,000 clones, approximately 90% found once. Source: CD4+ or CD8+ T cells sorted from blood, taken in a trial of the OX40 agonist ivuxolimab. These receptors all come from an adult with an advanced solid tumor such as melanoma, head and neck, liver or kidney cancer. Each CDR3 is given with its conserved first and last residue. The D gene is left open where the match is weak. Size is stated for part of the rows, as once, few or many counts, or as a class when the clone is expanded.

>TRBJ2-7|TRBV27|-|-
CASSGRTRGSYEQYF
TGTGCCAGCTCCGGGAGGACCAGGGGCTCCTACGAGCAGTACTTC
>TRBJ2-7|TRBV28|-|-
CASSLWIPTSPAAPTEQYF
TGTGCCAGCAGTTTATGGATACCCACCTCCCCGGCGGCCCCCACCGAGCAGTACTTC
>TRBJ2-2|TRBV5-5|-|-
CASSLSGWNGELFF
TGTGCCAGCAGCTTGAGCGGATGGAACGGGGAGCTGTTTTTT
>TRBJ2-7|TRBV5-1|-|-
CASRLEGYEQYF
TGCGCCAGCAGATTGGAGGGTTACGAGCAGTACTTC
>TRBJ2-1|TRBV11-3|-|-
CASRGRGNEQFF
TGTGCCAGCAGGGGGAGAGGCAATGAGCAGTTCTTC
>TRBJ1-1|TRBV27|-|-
CASSFSFIPGRWPEAFF
TGTGCCAGCAGTTTTTCCTTTATCCCGGGACGTTGGCCTGAAGCTTTCTTT
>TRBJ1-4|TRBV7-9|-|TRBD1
CASSLMGQGADEKLFF
TGTGCCAGCAGCTTAATGGGACAGGGGGCGGATGAAAAACTGTTTTTT
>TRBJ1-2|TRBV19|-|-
CATKKDYSQGSALGGYTF
TGTGCCACCAAAAAGGACTATTCGCAGGGATCGGCGCTTGGTGGCTACACCTTC
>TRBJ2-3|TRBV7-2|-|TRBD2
CASSLIAGGDTQYF
TGTGCCAGCAGCTTAATAGCGGGTGGGGATACGCAGTATTTT
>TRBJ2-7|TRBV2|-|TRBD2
CASSEGGLAGGREQYF
TGTGCCAGCAGTGAAGGGGGACTAGCGGGAGGTCGCGAGCAGTACTTC
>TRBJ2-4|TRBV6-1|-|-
CASTPGKNIQYF
TGTGCCAGCACCCCGGGCAAAAACATTCAGTACTTC
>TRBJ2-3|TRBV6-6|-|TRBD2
CASSYGEGLALDTQYF
TGTGCCAGCAGTTACGGGGAGGGACTAGCGTTGGATACGCAGTATTTT
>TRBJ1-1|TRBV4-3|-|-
CASSQDRTGPNTEAFF
TGCGCCAGCAGCCAAGATAGAACAGGTCCGAACACTGAAGCTTTCTTT
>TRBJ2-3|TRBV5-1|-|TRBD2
CASKRLAGVVDTQYF
TGCGCCAGCAAAAGACTAGCGGGAGTTGTTGATACGCAGTATTTT
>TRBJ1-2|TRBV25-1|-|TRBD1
CASSDPGDRGLVYGYTF
TGTGCCAGCAGTGACCCCGGGGACAGGGGATTGGTCTATGGCTACACCTTC
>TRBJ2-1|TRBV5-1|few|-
CASSLEGTLKNEQFF
TGCGCCAGCAGCTTGGAGGGGACTCTCAAGAATGAGCAGTTCTTC
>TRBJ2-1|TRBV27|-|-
CASSPPQGYRVF
TGTGCCAGCAGTCCCCCCCAGGGCTATCGGGTCTTC
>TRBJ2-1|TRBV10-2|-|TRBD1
CASRVGTGTMYEQFF
TGCGCCAGCAGAGTCGGGACAGGGACGATGTATGAGCAGTTCTTC
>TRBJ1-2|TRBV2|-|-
CASSEWGENYGYTF
TGTGCCAGCAGTGAGTGGGGTGAAAACTATGGCTACACCTTC
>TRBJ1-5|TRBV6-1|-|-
CASISGDSNQPQHF
TGTGCCAGCATTTCCGGGGATAGCAATCAGCCCCAGCATTTT
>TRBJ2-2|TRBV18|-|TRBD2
CASHPGGRANTGELFF
TGTGCCAGCCACCCGGGAGGGCGGGCGAACACCGGGGAGCTGTTTTTT
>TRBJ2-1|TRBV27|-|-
CASSPLDSGVQFF
TGTGCCAGCAGCCCCCTCGATAGCGGAGTGCAGTTCTTC
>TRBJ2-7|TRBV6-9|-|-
CASSYSSGIYEQYF
TGTGCCAGCAGTTATTCGTCAGGGATATACGAGCAGTACTTC
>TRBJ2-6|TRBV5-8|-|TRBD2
CASSFGSGRAGANVLTF
TGTGCCAGCAGCTTTGGTAGCGGGAGGGCCGGGGCCAACGTCCTGACTTTC
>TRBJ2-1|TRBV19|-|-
CASSTRINEQFF
TGTGCCAGTAGTACCAGAATAAATGAGCAGTTCTTC
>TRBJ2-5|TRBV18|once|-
CASSPQVQGETQYF
TGTGCCAGCTCACCACAGGTCCAGGGAGAGACCCAGTACTTC
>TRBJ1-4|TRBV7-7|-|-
CASSPTTGGNLFF
TGTGCCAGCAGCCCGACGACAGGCGGAAACCTGTTTTTT
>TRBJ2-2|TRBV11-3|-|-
CASSRQHGGGTGELFF
TGTGCCAGCAGCAGACAACACGGCGGTGGCACCGGGGAGCTGTTTTTT
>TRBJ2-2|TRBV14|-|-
CASSQRRTENTGELFF
TGTGCCAGCAGCCAGCGCCGGACAGAGAACACCGGGGAGCTGTTTTTT
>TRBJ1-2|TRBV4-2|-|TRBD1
CASSRMTGTGGNYGYTF
TGTGCCAGCAGCCGAATGACTGGGACAGGGGGCAACTATGGCTACACCTTC
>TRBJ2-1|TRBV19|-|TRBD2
CASSSGGRGYEQFF
TGTGCCAGTAGTTCGGGCGGGAGAGGCTATGAGCAGTTCTTC
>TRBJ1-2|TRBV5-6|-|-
CASSRMRGSHQVANYGYTF
TGTGCCAGCAGCCGCATGCGAGGATCTCACCAAGTAGCTAACTATGGCTACACCTTC
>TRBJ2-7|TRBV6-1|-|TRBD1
CASSSPGTGRYEQYF
TGTGCCAGCAGTTCCCCCGGGACAGGGCGCTACGAGCAGTACTTC
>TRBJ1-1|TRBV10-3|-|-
CAISPTGANTEAFF
TGTGCCATCAGCCCGACCGGAGCGAACACTGAAGCTTTCTTT
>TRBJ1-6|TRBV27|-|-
CASSFVEIGTPLHF
TGTGCCAGCAGTTTTGTGGAGATCGGGACACCCCTCCACTTT
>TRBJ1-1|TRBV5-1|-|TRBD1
CASSWDREVGTEAFF
TGCGCCAGCAGCTGGGACAGGGAGGTAGGGACTGAAGCTTTCTTT
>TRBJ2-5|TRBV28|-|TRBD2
CASSYVGLAEETQYF
TGTGCCAGCAGTTACGTTGGACTAGCAGAAGAGACCCAGTACTTC
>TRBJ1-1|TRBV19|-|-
CASSMILAVNTEAFF
TGTGCCAGTAGTATGATTCTGGCTGTGAACACTGAAGCTTTCTTT
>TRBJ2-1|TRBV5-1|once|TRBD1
CASSLGDRTGNEQFF
TGCGCCAGCAGCTTGGGGGATAGGACAGGCAATGAGCAGTTCTTC
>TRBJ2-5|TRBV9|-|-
CASSVEDRTEETQYF
TGTGCCAGCAGCGTAGAAGACCGGACTGAGGAGACCCAGTACTTC
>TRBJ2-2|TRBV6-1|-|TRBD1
CASSGPTGMDTGELFF
TGTGCCAGCAGTGGCCCGACAGGGATGGACACCGGGGAGCTGTTTTTT
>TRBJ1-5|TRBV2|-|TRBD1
CASSRETGVVSQPQHF
TGTGCCAGCAGCCGGGAAACAGGGGTAGTGAGTCAGCCCCAGCATTTT
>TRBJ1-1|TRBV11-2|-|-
CASSLMLGLNTEAFF
TGTGCCAGCAGCTTAATGCTAGGGCTGAACACTGAAGCTTTCTTT
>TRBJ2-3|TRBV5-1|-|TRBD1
CASSAGTVKGDTQYF
TGCGCCAGCAGCGCCGGGACAGTCAAGGGGGATACGCAGTATTTT
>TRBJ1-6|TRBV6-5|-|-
CASSQQGNSPLHF
TGTGCCAGCAGTCAACAGGGAAATTCACCCCTCCACTTT
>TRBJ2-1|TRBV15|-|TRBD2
CATSRDLRLAGPDNEQFF
TGTGCCACCAGCAGAGATTTGAGACTAGCGGGGCCAGACAATGAGCAGTTCTTC
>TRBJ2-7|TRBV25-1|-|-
CASSEYGTGTSEQYF
TGTGCCAGCAGTGAATATGGTACAGGGACCAGCGAGCAGTACTTC
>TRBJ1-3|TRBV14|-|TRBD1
CASSRGTGRSGNTIYF
TGTGCCAGCAGCAGGGGGACAGGGAGAAGTGGAAACACCATATATTTT
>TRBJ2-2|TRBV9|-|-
CASSGRNTGELFF
TGTGCCAGCAGCGGGAGGAACACCGGGGAGCTGTTTTTT
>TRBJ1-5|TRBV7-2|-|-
CASSLATGTSTGQPQHF
TGTGCCAGCAGCTTAGCTACTGGGACTTCCACGGGTCAGCCCCAGCATTTT
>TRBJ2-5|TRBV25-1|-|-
CASSEWKGETQYF
TGTGCCAGCAGTGAATGGAAGGGAGAGACCCAGTACTTC